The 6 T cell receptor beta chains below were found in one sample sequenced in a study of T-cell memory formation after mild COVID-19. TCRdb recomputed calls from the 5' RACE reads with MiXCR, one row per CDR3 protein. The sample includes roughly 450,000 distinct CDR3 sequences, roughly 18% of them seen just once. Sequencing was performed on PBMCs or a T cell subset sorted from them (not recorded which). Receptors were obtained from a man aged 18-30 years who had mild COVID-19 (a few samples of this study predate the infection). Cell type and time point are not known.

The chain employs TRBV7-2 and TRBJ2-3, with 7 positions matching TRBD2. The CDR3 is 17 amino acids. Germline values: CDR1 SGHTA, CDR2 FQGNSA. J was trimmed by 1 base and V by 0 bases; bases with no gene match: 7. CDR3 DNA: TGTGCCAGCAGCTTAGCCCCCTTTGCGGGGGGCACAGATACGCAGTATTTT. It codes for CASSLAPFAGGTDTQYF.

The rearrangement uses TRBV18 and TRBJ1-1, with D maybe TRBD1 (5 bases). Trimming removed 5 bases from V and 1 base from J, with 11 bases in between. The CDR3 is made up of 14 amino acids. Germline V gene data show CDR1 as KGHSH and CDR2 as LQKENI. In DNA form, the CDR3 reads TGTGCCAGCTCATTGGGGCGGTCGAACACTGAAGCTTTCTTT. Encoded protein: CASSLGRSNTEAFF.

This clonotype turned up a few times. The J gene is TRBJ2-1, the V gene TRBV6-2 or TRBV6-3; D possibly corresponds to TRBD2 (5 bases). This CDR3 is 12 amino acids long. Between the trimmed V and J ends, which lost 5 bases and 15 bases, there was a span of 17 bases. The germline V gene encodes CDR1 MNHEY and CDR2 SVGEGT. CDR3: CASSPRERAPFF. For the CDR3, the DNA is TGTGCCAGCAGTCCGAGGGAGAGGGCTCCGTTCTTC.

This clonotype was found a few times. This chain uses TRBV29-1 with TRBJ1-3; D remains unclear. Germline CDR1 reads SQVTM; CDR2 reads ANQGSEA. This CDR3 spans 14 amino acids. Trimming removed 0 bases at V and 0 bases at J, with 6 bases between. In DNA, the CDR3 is TGCAGCGTTGAAGACAGGAGCTCTGGAAACACCATATATTTT. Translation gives CSVEDRSSGNTIYF.

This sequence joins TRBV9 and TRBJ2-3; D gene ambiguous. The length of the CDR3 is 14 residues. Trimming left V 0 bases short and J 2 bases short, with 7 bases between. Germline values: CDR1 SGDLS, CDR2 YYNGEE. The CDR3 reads CASSVGADTDTQYF. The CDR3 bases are TGTGCCAGCAGCGTAGGGGCGGACACAGATACGCAGTATTTT.

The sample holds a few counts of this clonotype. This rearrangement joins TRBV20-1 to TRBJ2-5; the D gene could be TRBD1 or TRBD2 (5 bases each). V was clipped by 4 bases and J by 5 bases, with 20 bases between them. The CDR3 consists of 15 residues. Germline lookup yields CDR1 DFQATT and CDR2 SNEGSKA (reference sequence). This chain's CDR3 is CSAIPPRGTGETQYF. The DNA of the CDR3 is TGCAGTGCTATCCCCCCGAGGGGAACTGGGGAGACCCAGTACTTC.